One and the same sample provided the 30 T cell receptor beta chains below, sequenced in a study of shared clonotypes between healthy human individuals. Produced via immunoSEQ multiplex PCR; TCRdb's table is partial and in-frame only. The data show approximately 2,000,000 clones, just under 95% seen once. Sequencing used naive CD4+ T cells from PBMCs. The subset was: CD45RA+ positively selected. These receptors were collected from a man between 18 and 35 years old in good health. Some clones in this sample may be carry-over from other donors' samples.

The V call is TRBV5-1, the J call TRBJ2-3, with TRBD1 as a possible D gene (6 bases). Germline CDR1 SGHRS, CDR2 YFSETQ. The CDR3 has 13 residues. Between the trimmed V and J ends, which lost 0 bases and 8 bases, there was a span of 10 bases. The CDR3 reads CASSLDPRGTQYF. The CDR3 nucleotides are TGCGCCAGCAGCTTGGATCCCAGGGGTACGCAGTATTTT.

Comment on this clone: The same CDR3 also results from other DNA sequences found in this sample. The chain employs TRBV28 and TRBJ2-3, with D hard to call. Germline CDR1 reads MDHEN; CDR2 reads SYDVKM. The CDR3 length is 14 residues. V gave up 6 bases and J gave up 1 base, with 11 bases separating them. The CDR3 is CASSPQTGTDTQYF. In DNA, the CDR3 is TGTGCCAGCAGCCCCCAGACTGGCACAGATACGCAGTATTTT.

This chain uses TRBV4-3 with TRBJ1-2; 10 bases map to TRBD1. Germline V gene data show CDR1 as LGHNA and CDR2 as YSLEER. V was pared by 4 bases and J by 6 bases, with 14 bases of the junction left unmatched. This CDR3 has 17 amino acids. CDR3 in DNA: TGCGCCAGCAGCCCCCACGGTAGGGGACAGGGGTCGGATGGCTACACCTTC. As protein: CASSPHGRGQGSDGYTF.

The table lists this clone with a count of one. The CDR3 coding sequence is TGTGCCAGCAGCGTTGCCGGGGTAGCGGGAGTAGGTGAGCAGTACTTC. Translated: CASSVAGVAGVGEQYF. V gene TRBV9 combines with J gene TRBJ2-7, with 9 bases aligning to TRBD2. The germline CDR1 and CDR2 sequences are SGDLS and YYNGEE. The CDR3 is 16 residues long. J was trimmed by 7 bases and V by 2 bases; bases with no gene match: 13.

The chain couples TRBV28 to TRBJ1-5; D call uncertain. CDR1 is MDHEN, CDR2 SYDVKM, per germline. The V and J ends lost 8 bases and 1 base respectively, with 6 bases between them. CDR3 size: 12 residues. The CDR3 DNA reads as TGTGCCAGCGCAACGAGCAATCAGCCCCAGCATTTT. As protein: CASATSNQPQHF.

CDR3 bases: TGTGCCAGCAGCTTGGGTGGTCCGGGACAGGGGCGCGAGACCCAGTACTTC. Translating it yields CASSLGGPGQGRETQYF. The rearrangement joins TRBV5-8 to TRBJ2-5, with 10 bases that match TRBD1. CDR3 size: 17 residues. V shed 0 bases and J 5 bases; nucleotides not matched to a gene: 10. Germline loops: CDR1 SGHTS, CDR2 YDEGEE.

The CDR3 DNA sequence: TGTGCCAGCGCCCAGGGGGATCAGCCCCAGCATTTT. This encodes CASAQGDQPQHF. The chain employs TRBV28 and TRBJ1-5; 7 bases match TRBD1. Germline CDR1 reads MDHEN; CDR2 reads SYDVKM. This CDR3 region has 12 residues. Trimming cost V 8 bases and J 5 bases; bases outside gene matches: 3.

The genes are TRBV20-1 and TRBJ2-3, with D possibly TRBD1 on 6 matching bases. From germline, CDR1 is DFQATT and CDR2 SNEGSKA (reference sequence). CDR3 size: 11 residues. Trimming left V 8 bases short and J 2 bases short, with 8 bases between. This CDR3 is CSPGVTDTQYF. As DNA, the CDR3 is TGCAGTCCAGGGGTCACAGATACGCAGTATTTT.

The count of this clone is one. The V gene is TRBV5-1, the J gene TRBJ2-3, with 8 nucleotides matching TRBD1. The junction had 12 bases not matched to a gene; V was cut back by 9 bases and J by 0 bases. The CDR3 covers 16 residues. Germline V lookup: CDR1 SGHRS, CDR2 YFSETQ. The CDR3 region is CATHFEQGESTDTQYF. DNA for the CDR3: TGCGCCACTCATTTCGAACAGGGGGAAAGCACAGATACGCAGTATTTT.

This chain uses TRBV5-4 with TRBJ2-5; 9 bases match TRBD1. The CDR3 contains 14 residues. The trim removed 4 bases at V and 4 bases at J, leaving 5 bases unmatched. The germline gives CDR1 SGHNT, CDR2 YYREEE (reference sequence). The CDR3 nucleotides are TGTGCCAGCAGCACCGGACAGGGGCGAGAGACCCAGTACTTC. Its translation: CASSTGQGRETQYF.

The chain has TRBV11-2 and TRBJ2-1, with D possibly being TRBD2 (5 bases). The germline V gene has CDR1 SGHAT and CDR2 FQNNGV. CDR3 size: 14 residues. Trimming took off 0 bases at V and 7 bases at J, with 10 bases between the two ends. The CDR3 DNA follows: TGTGCCAGCAGCTTAGATCGAACGGGGAATGAGCAGTTCTTC. Translating gives CASSLDRTGNEQFF.

This chain joins TRBV29-1 and TRBJ1-1; D is unresolved. V gave up 2 bases and J gave up 10 bases, with 17 bases separating them. CDR3 size: 13 residues. Germline values: CDR1 SQVTM, CDR2 ANQGSEA. The CDR3 DNA sequence: TGCAGCGTTGAAAGGGCCCTACTGAAAGGAGCTTTCTTT. As protein: CSVERALLKGAFF.

The rearrangement links TRBV18 to TRBJ2-7, with 8 bases aligning to TRBD2. Trimming cost V 5 bases and J 6 bases; bases outside gene matches: 9. There are 14 residues in the CDR3. Germline V gene data show CDR1 as KGHSH and CDR2 as LQKENI. The CDR3 coding sequence is TGTGCCAGCTCAGCCGGGACTAGAGGTGGCGAGCAGTACTTC. It translates to CASSAGTRGGEQYF.

The V and J genes are TRBV5-1 and TRBJ2-7; 8 bases agree with TRBD1. CDR1 is SGHRS and CDR2 is YFSETQ in the germline V gene. Losses at the gene ends were 6 bases for V and 7 bases for J; bases not matched to a gene: 12. The CDR3 has 14 residues. Here the CDR3 reads CASMVAGGSREQYF. The CDR3 coding sequence is TGCGCCAGCATGGTAGCAGGGGGCTCGCGGGAGCAGTACTTC.

The rearrangement uses TRBV19 and TRBJ1-2, with 9 bases aligning to TRBD1. Per the germline V gene, CDR1 is LNHDA and CDR2 is SQIVND (reference sequence). The CDR3 loop spans 20 amino acids. The junction had 19 bases not matched to a gene; V was cut back by 1 base and J by 4 bases. The CDR3 loop is CASSIGKLRDREYMGYGYTF. DNA of the CDR3: TGTGCCAGTAGTATAGGAAAACTCCGGGACAGGGAGTACATGGGCTATGGCTACACCTTC. Based on the CDR3 plus reference TRBV19 and TRBJ1-2, the full variable domain is DGGITQSPKYLFRKEGQNVTLSCEQNLNHDAMYWYRQDPGQGLRLIYYSQIVNDFQKGDIAEGYSVSREKKESFPLTVTSAQKNPTAFYLCASSIGKLRDREYMGYGYTFGSGTRLTVV.

The V call is TRBV27, the J call TRBJ2-5; a weak D match, TRBD1 (5 bases). Germline lookup yields CDR1 MNHEY and CDR2 SMNVEV (reference sequence). The CDR3 length is 13 residues. Trimming took 2 bases from V and 9 from J, leaving 13 bases between them. The CDR3 sequence is CASSLVPGSPQYF. In DNA form, the CDR3 reads TGTGCCAGCAGTTTAGTTCCAGGGTCCCCCCAGTACTTC.

The J gene is TRBJ2-7, the V gene TRBV5-4; 7 bases map to TRBD1. Germline trimming cut 4 bases from V and 4 bases from J; bases unmatched to any gene: 14. CDR1 is SGHNT, CDR2 YYREEE, per germline (reference sequence). The CDR3 loop spans 16 amino acids. The CDR3 here is CASSQLTGQGNYEQYF. CDR3 DNA: TGTGCCAGCAGCCAGCTGACAGGGCAGGGAAATTACGAGCAGTACTTC.

The CDR3 DNA reads as TGTGCCAGCAGCTTGTACGTCGCGGGGGCCACCGGGGAGCTGTTTTTT. It translates to CASSLYVAGATGELFF. The chain combines TRBV5-6 with TRBJ2-2; a possible D gene is TRBD2 (7 bases). The germline V gene encodes CDR1 SGHDT and CDR2 YYEEEE. V gave up 1 base and J gave up 4 bases, with 14 bases separating them. The CDR3 totals 16 residues.

This chain uses TRBV7-2 with TRBJ2-1; maybe TRBD2 (5 bases). The CDR3 sequence is 16 residues long. CDR1 is SGHTA, CDR2 FQGNSA, per germline. Between the trimmed V and J ends, which lost 0 bases and 0 bases, there was a span of 9 bases. The CDR3 DNA follows: TGTGCCAGCAGCTTAGCGGGAGCGCTCTCCTACAATGAGCAGTTCTTC. This gives the protein CASSLAGALSYNEQFF.

The chain couples TRBV20-1 to TRBJ1-2; 12 nucleotides align to TRBD1. CDR3 length: 11 amino acids. V lost 6 bases, J lost 11 bases, and 4 bases stayed unmatched. Germline CDR1 DFQATT, CDR2 SNEGSKA (reference sequence). CDR3 bases: TGCAGTGCCGGGACAGGGGGCCGTTACACCTTC. It codes for CSAGTGGRYTF.

This chain joins TRBV5-1 and TRBJ2-1; the match to TRBD2 covers 8 bases. CDR1 is SGHRS and CDR2 is YFSETQ in the germline V gene. The CDR3 is 16 residues long. The V segment lost 3 bases and the J segment 5 bases; nucleotides outside the gene matches: 10. The CDR3 DNA is TGCGCCAGCAGCTATTCCCGACTAGCGTCCGACAATGAGCAGTTCTTC. This sequence encodes CASSYSRLASDNEQFF.

This chain joins TRBV28 and TRBJ1-2; D may be TRBD1 (5 bases). The germline gives CDR1 MDHEN, CDR2 SYDVKM. With 6 bases removed from V and 12 bases from J, the gap between germline ends came to 14 bases. CDR3 length: 11 residues. The CDR3 region is CASRAFREDTF. The CDR3 DNA follows: TGTGCCAGCAGGGCATTCAGGGAGGACACCTTC.

Worth noting for this clone: Other nucleotide sequences from this sample produce the same CDR3. The V call is TRBV5-1, the J call TRBJ2-5, with 11 nucleotides matching TRBD2. The V segment lost 0 bases and the J segment 5 bases; nucleotides outside the gene matches: 3. Germline lookup yields CDR1 SGHRS and CDR2 YFSETQ. There are 15 residues in the CDR3. The CDR3 sequence is CASSLGLAGKETQYF. CDR3 nucleotide sequence: TGCGCCAGCAGCTTGGGACTAGCGGGAAAGGAGACCCAGTACTTC.

The chain recombines TRBV19 with TRBJ2-3; the D is unclear. The CDR3 is made up of 15 amino acids. Germline lookup yields CDR1 LNHDA and CDR2 SQIVND (reference sequence). V was clipped by 4 bases and J by 0 bases, with 11 bases between them. CDR3 in DNA: TGTGCCAGTAGTACCCGGACGGATAGCACAGATACGCAGTATTTT. Protein sequence: CASSTRTDSTDTQYF.

The chain's CDR3 is CASRREQGTAEAFF. DNA for the CDR3: TGTGCCAGCAGACGAGAACAGGGGACCGCTGAAGCTTTCTTT. The rearrangement links TRBV2 to TRBJ1-1; 7 bases agree with TRBD1. Per the germline V gene, CDR1 is SNHLY and CDR2 is FYNNEI. V shed 6 bases, J shed 6 bases, and the junction held 10 bases outside the gene matches. This CDR3 has 14 residues.

The chain couples TRBV9 to TRBJ1-2, with no clear D. The CDR3 totals 12 residues. Germline CDR1 SGDLS, CDR2 YYNGEE. With 3 bases removed from V and 4 bases from J, the gap between germline ends came to 7 bases. CDR3 in amino acids: CASSAESYGYTF. In nucleotides, the CDR3 is TGTGCCAGCAGCGCCGAAAGCTATGGCTACACCTTC.

V is TRBV9 and J is TRBJ2-1; 11 bases are a match to TRBD2. V shed 2 bases and J 0 bases; nucleotides not matched to a gene: 10. The CDR3 spans 19 residues. Germline CDR1 reads SGDLS; CDR2 reads YYNGEE. In nucleotides, the CDR3 is TGTGCCAGCAGCGTCGTGACTAGCGGGACTATGCCCTCCTACAATGAGCAGTTCTTC. It yields the protein CASSVVTSGTMPSYNEQFF.

The count of this clone is one. Distinct nucleotide sequences in the sample also encode this CDR3. The CDR3 DNA reads as TGTGCCAGCAGGAGCGGGAGCTCCTACAATGAGCAGTTCTTC. This encodes CASRSGSSYNEQFF. The rearrangement uses TRBV2 and TRBJ2-1; 8 nucleotides line up with TRBD2. Germline CDR1 SNHLY, CDR2 FYNNEI. This CDR3 region has 14 residues. Unmatched junction bases numbered 1, after V lost 6 bases and J lost 0 bases.

The rearrangement uses TRBV19 and TRBJ2-2; 7 bases line up with TRBD1. The germline V gene has CDR1 LNHDA and CDR2 SQIVND (reference sequence). The CDR3 is made up of 14 amino acids. Trimming took 6 bases from V and 4 from J; bases not matched to a gene: 5. CDR3 loop: CASSDRVGTGELFF. CDR3 DNA sequence: TGTGCCAGTAGCGACAGGGTGGGCACCGGGGAGCTGTTTTTT.

The CDR3 is CASSTDGTRVETQYF. Here the CDR3 DNA reads TGTGCCAGCAGCACTGACGGGACAAGGGTCGAGACCCAGTACTTC. V gene TRBV14 combines with J gene TRBJ2-5; tentative D call: TRBD1 (6 bases). This CDR3 has 15 residues. The V gene lost 5 bases and the J gene lost 5 bases, with 18 bases spanning the gap. Germline lookup yields CDR1 SGHDN and CDR2 FVKESK.